These 30 T cell receptor beta chains share one sample of origin, sequenced in a study of technical replicates of blood from a few donors (dated by TCRdb to about 2017). Library preparation employed the immunoSEQ multiplex PCR assay. Not all clones reach the TCRdb copy of this immuneACCESS table, which keeps in-frame sequences only. Checked studies attribute under half of the gap to unresolved V genes and leave the rest unexplained. Recorded for this sample are fewer than 100,000 clones; just under 95% of them occurred a single time. The ten largest clones represent 0.33% of the sample. The sample consisted of T cells isolated from PBMCs. Source of these receptors: a human donor in good health.

This chain links TRBV9 with TRBJ1-2; TRBD1 is a possible D gene (6 bases). There are 16 residues in the CDR3. V lost 3 bases and J 0 bases, leaving 15 bases between the germline ends. Germline V CDR1 and CDR2: SGDLS, YYNGEE. CDR3 sequence (DNA): TGTGCCAGCAGCGCCCCAGGGGAGGGTTCTAACTATGGCTACACCTTC. Protein product: CASSAPGEGSNYGYTF.

This sequence joins TRBV19 and TRBJ2-7; the match to TRBD2 covers 12 bases. The germline CDR1 and CDR2 sequences are LNHDA and SQIVND (reference sequence). The CDR3 has 15 residues. V was clipped by 2 bases and J by 3 bases; unmatched bases: 2. CDR3 in DNA: TGTGCCAGTAGTATACTAGCGGGAGGGGACTACGAGCAGTACTTC. It specifies CASSILAGGDYEQYF.

The J gene is TRBJ2-5, the V gene TRBV11-2, with TRBD1 as a possible D gene (6 bases). The CDR3 runs to 16 residues. V shed 5 bases and J shed 2 bases, with 18 bases lying between them. Germline CDR1 is SGHAT and CDR2 is FQNNGV. In DNA, the CDR3 is TGTGCCAGCAGCCCAGGGGTTACTAGTGGGCAAGAGACCCAGTACTTC. It encodes CASSPGVTSGQETQYF.

The chain has TRBV30 and TRBJ2-3; D is unclear. This CDR3 has 14 residues. Deletions cut 0 bases from V and 4 bases from J, with 11 bases between. Looked up from germline, CDR1 is GTSNPN and CDR2 is SVGIG (reference sequence). The CDR3 nucleotides are TGTGCCTGGAGTGTAATTGGCTCCTCAGATACGCAGTATTTT. As protein: CAWSVIGSSDTQYF.

The chain has TRBV4-3 and TRBJ2-7; the D is unclear. Germline-derived CDR1 and CDR2 are LGHNA and YSLEER. The V gene lost 0 bases and the J gene lost 4 bases, with 7 bases spanning the gap. The CDR3 length is 13 residues. CDR3 sequence (DNA): TGCGCCAGCAGCCAAGAAACAGCTTACGAGCAGTACTTC. Its translation: CASSQETAYEQYF.

This clone was detected once. The genes are TRBV6-5 and TRBJ1-2, with D unresolved. The CDR3 is 14 amino acids. Germline CDR1 and CDR2: MNHEY and SVGAGI. V dropped 4 bases and J dropped 4 bases, with 13 bases sitting between them. In nucleotides, the CDR3 is TGTGCCAGCAGTTCCGGCCGGGTCCTCTATGGCTACACCTTC. Translation gives CASSSGRVLYGYTF.

The chain uses TRBV5-3 and TRBJ2-3; a possible D gene is TRBD2 (7 bases). TRBV5-3 is recorded as an ORF, its role being uncertain. The CDR3 consists of 19 residues. V dropped 1 base and J dropped 5 bases, with 26 bases sitting between them. CDR3 loop: CARSLYIQRTRGDGDTQYF. CDR3 DNA sequence: TGTGCCAGAAGCTTGTACATTCAACGGACTAGGGGGGATGGAGATACGCAGTATTTT.

The V and J genes are TRBV5-4 and TRBJ2-3, with 11 bases identical to TRBD2. The J segment lost 4 bases and the V segment lost 5 bases, leaving 6 bases of the junction unmatched. Germline V gene sequence: CDR1 SGHNT, CDR2 YYREEE (reference sequence). The CDR3 is made up of 15 amino acids. CDR3 DNA: TGTGCCAGCAGTCGATCTAGCGGGAGGTCAGATACGCAGTATTTT. Its protein product is CASSRSSGRSDTQYF.

Only a few counts were recorded for this clone. The chain has TRBV19 and TRBJ1-2; D perhaps matches TRBD1 (5 bases). Germline V gene data show CDR1 as LNHDA and CDR2 as SQIVND (reference sequence). There are 13 residues in the CDR3. Trimming removed 0 bases at V and 8 bases at J, with 10 bases between. The CDR3 DNA sequence: TGTGCCAGTAGTATAGACCCCGACAGAGGCTACACCTTC. Protein product: CASSIDPDRGYTF.

This sequence joins TRBV5-1 and TRBJ2-2; TRBD1 might be the D (6 bases). In germline, CDR1 is SGHRS, CDR2 YFSETQ. Trimming shortened V by 1 base and J by 3 bases, and 10 bases separated the two germline ends. This CDR3 has 15 residues. This CDR3 is CASSLHDRHTGELFF. CDR3 sequence (DNA): TGCGCCAGCAGCTTGCACGACAGGCACACCGGGGAGCTGTTTTTT.

The chain joins TRBV7-8 to TRBJ2-7, with D perhaps TRBD1 (6 bases). The V gene's germline CDR1 is SGHVS and CDR2 FQNEAQ. CDR3 size: 12 residues. V lost 5 bases and J lost 5, with 10 bases in between. Written as DNA, the CDR3 is TGTGCCAGCAGCGCCCACAGGGACGAGCAGTACTTC. This gives the protein CASSAHRDEQYF.

The CDR3 is CASAAGGPPFNEQFF. In DNA form, the CDR3 reads TGTGCCAGCGCGGCGGGAGGGCCCCCCTTCAATGAGCAGTTCTTC. V usage is TRBV5-4 and J usage is TRBJ2-1; 9 nucleotides agree with TRBD2. The length of the CDR3 is 15 residues. J was trimmed by 6 bases and V by 7 bases; bases with no gene match: 11. The germline CDR1 and CDR2 sequences are SGHNT and YYREEE (reference sequence).

Details on this clone: At the DNA level, this CDR3 is encoded by other sequences in the same sample as well. J is TRBJ1-1 and V is TRBV6-5, with unresolved D. CDR3 length: 11 amino acids. V was trimmed by 6 bases and J by 3 bases, leaving 5 bases between them. Germline V gene lookup returns CDR1 MNHEY and CDR2 SVGAGI. The CDR3 sequence: CASSRDTEAFF. The CDR3 nucleotides are TGTGCCAGCAGCCGGGACACTGAAGCTTTCTTT.

The V gene is TRBV18, the J gene TRBJ1-2, with 7 bases identical to TRBD1. Germline CDR1 is KGHSH and CDR2 is LQKENI. The CDR3 extends over 15 amino acids. Trimming at V came to 5 bases and at J to 6 bases, leaving 12 bases not matched to a gene. The CDR3 nucleotides are TGTGCCAGCTCAGAGCGACAGGGAAAGGAGAATGGCTACACCTTC. Translated: CASSERQGKENGYTF. The full variable domain, completed using reference TRBV18 and TRBJ1-2, is NAGVMQNPRHLVRRRGQEARLRCSPMKGHSHVYWYRQLPEEGLKFMVYLQKENIIDESGMPKERFSAEFPKEGPSILRIQQVVRGDSAAYFCASSERQGKENGYTFGSGTRLTVV.

The rearrangement links TRBV7-9 to TRBJ1-5, with D hard to call. Between the trimmed V and J ends, which lost 1 base and 3 bases, there was a span of 10 bases. The germline CDR1 and CDR2 sequences are SEHNR and FQNEAQ (reference sequence). The length of the CDR3 is 15 residues. Here the CDR3 DNA reads TGTGCCAGCAGCTTAGGTAGCAGTAACAATCAGCCCCAGCATTTT. Translating it yields CASSLGSSNNQPQHF.

The genes are TRBV9 and TRBJ2-1; TRBD2 matches at 9 bases. V gave up 3 bases and J gave up 9 bases; unmatched junction bases: 13. The CDR3 consists of 16 residues. CDR1 SGDLS and CDR2 YYNGEE come from the germline V gene. CDR3 in amino acids: CASSDLRASGEGEQFF. The CDR3 bases are TGTGCCAGCAGCGACCTTAGGGCTAGCGGGGAGGGTGAGCAGTTCTTC.

This chain connects TRBV29-1 to TRBJ2-5, with TRBD1 as a possible D gene (6 bases). Trimming took 8 bases from V and 1 from J, leaving 17 bases between them. This CDR3 has 14 amino acids. CDR1 and CDR2 from the germline V gene are SQVTM and ANQGSEA. Written as DNA, the CDR3 is TGCAGCCTTGCCCCACAGGGAATCCAAGAGACCCAGTACTTC. Translated: CSLAPQGIQETQYF.

This chain connects TRBV2 to TRBJ2-1, with 11 bases matching TRBD2. Trimming at V came to 8 bases and at J to 6 bases, leaving 9 bases not matched to a gene. The CDR3 totals 15 residues. Germline values: CDR1 SNHLY, CDR2 FYNNEI. The CDR3 sequence: CASVRGLADSNEQFF. The DNA of the CDR3 is TGTGCCAGCGTCCGGGGACTAGCGGATTCCAATGAGCAGTTCTTC.

This chain connects TRBV2 to TRBJ2-7, with 7 bases that match TRBD2. CDR1 and CDR2 from the germline V gene are SNHLY and FYNNEI. With V trimmed by 7 bases and J by 0 bases, 6 bases remained unmatched. This CDR3 has 14 amino acids. The CDR3 sequence: CASKWREISYEQYF. The CDR3 DNA sequence: TGTGCCAGCAAGTGGCGGGAGATCTCCTACGAGCAGTACTTC.

The chain couples TRBV5-8 to TRBJ2-2; 9 bases map to TRBD2. From germline, CDR1 is SGHTS and CDR2 YDEGEE. V was pared by 2 bases and J by 6 bases, with 5 bases of the junction left unmatched. The CDR3 has 15 amino acids. CDR3 sequence (DNA): TGTGCCAGCAGCTTTAGGCGGGAGGGATCCGGGGAGCTGTTTTTT. Encoded protein: CASSFRREGSGELFF.

The CDR3 DNA follows: TGCAGTGCTACGGGTTCGGGCGAGCAGTACTTC. This codes for CSATGSGEQYF. The chain is built from TRBV20-1 and TRBJ2-7; D is undetermined. This CDR3 region has 11 residues. Germline V gene lookup returns CDR1 DFQATT and CDR2 SNEGSKA (reference sequence). Trimming left V 4 bases short and J 6 bases short, with 10 bases between.

V usage is TRBV30 and J usage is TRBJ2-7, with 7 bases aligning to TRBD1. The CDR3 sequence is 13 residues long. Trimming removed 3 bases from V and 7 bases from J; junction bases left unmatched: 9. CDR1 and CDR2 from the germline V gene are GTSNPN and SVGIG (reference sequence). CDR3 nucleotides: TGTGCCTGGAGCGAACAGGGGTTGGGAGAGCAGTACTTC. It yields the protein CAWSEQGLGEQYF.

CDR3 DNA sequence: TGTGCCAGCAGCTTAGGTCGGGATGCCTACAATGAGCAGTTCTTC. Protein sequence: CASSLGRDAYNEQFF. V and J are TRBV7-2 and TRBJ2-1, with a weak D call TRBD2 (5 bases). Germline lookup yields CDR1 SGHTA and CDR2 FQGNSA. Trimming took 1 base from V and 2 from J, leaving 9 bases between them. The CDR3 runs 15 residues.

The J gene is TRBJ1-2, the V gene TRBV7-8, with D perhaps matching TRBD1 (5 bases). From germline, CDR1 is SGHVS and CDR2 FQNEAQ. The germline V and J ends were trimmed by 1 base and 1 base, with 10 bases remaining between them. This CDR3 has 15 amino acids. CDR3 loop: CASSLVGGINYGYTF. DNA for the CDR3: TGTGCCAGCAGCTTAGTGGGGGGAATTAACTATGGCTACACCTTC.

This chain links TRBV7-9 with TRBJ1-1; D is undetermined. The CDR3 runs to 15 residues. V was pared by 6 bases and J by 0 bases, with 14 bases between. The V gene's germline CDR1 is SEHNR and CDR2 FQNEAQ (reference sequence). The CDR3 DNA reads as TGTGCCAGCAGGCAGTTAGGAGGGATGAACACTGAAGCTTTCTTT. Translation: CASRQLGGMNTEAFF.

The chain is built from TRBV14 and TRBJ2-1, with 13 bases aligning to TRBD2. Germline V gene sequence: CDR1 SGHDN, CDR2 FVKESK. The CDR3 contains 17 residues. The V segment lost 0 bases and the J segment 5 bases; nucleotides outside the gene matches: 4. The CDR3 protein is CASSQDPGTSGNNEQFF. CDR3 bases: TGTGCCAGCAGCCAAGACCCCGGGACTAGCGGGAACAATGAGCAGTTCTTC.

This chain joins TRBV28 and TRBJ1-1, with D perhaps matching TRBD1 (5 bases). V lost 4 bases to trimming and J lost 5 bases, with 20 bases between them. The CDR3 has 16 residues. Per the germline V gene, CDR1 is MDHEN and CDR2 is SYDVKM. CDR3 loop: CASSSLQALPRTEAFF. Here the CDR3 DNA reads TGTGCCAGCAGTTCACTACAGGCCCTGCCAAGGACTGAAGCTTTCTTT. The whole variable domain, filled in from reference TRBV28 and TRBJ1-1, reads DVKVTQSSRYLVKRTGEKVFLECVQDMDHENMFWYRQDPGLGLRLIYFSYDVKMKEKGDIPEGYSVSREKKERFSLILESASTNQTSMYLCASSSLQALPRTEAFFGQGTRLTVV.

The chain is built from TRBV5-1 and TRBJ2-5; 8 positions agree with TRBD2. CDR3 length: 16 residues. J gave up 5 bases and V 0 bases, and 9 bases lay outside the gene matches. Germline assignment: CDR1 SGHRS and CDR2 YFSETQ. CDR3 in amino acids: CASSLDLAGQLETQYF. The CDR3 bases are TGCGCCAGCAGCTTGGATCTAGCGGGCCAGCTGGAGACCCAGTACTTC.

This chain connects TRBV7-2 to TRBJ1-1; TRBD1 agrees at 7 bases. CDR1 and CDR2 from the germline V gene are SGHTA and FQGNSA. The CDR3 totals 14 residues. J lost 4 bases, V lost 5 bases, and 7 bases had no gene match. The CDR3 DNA follows: TGTGCCAGCAGCCCAAGAACAGGGGTCACTGAAGCTTTCTTT. The encoded protein is CASSPRTGVTEAFF.

This clone came up once. V is TRBV25-1 and J is TRBJ1-5; D gene uncertain. The germline CDR1 and CDR2 sequences are MGHDK and SYGVNS. The CDR3 totals 14 residues. Trimming pared 1 base from V and 7 bases from J, leaving 11 bases between. This chain's CDR3 is CASSEFGVPQPQHF. For the CDR3, the DNA is TGTGCCAGCAGTGAATTCGGGGTACCGCAGCCCCAGCATTTT.